This T cell receptor beta chain was retrieved from a study of blood T cell repertoires in COVID-19. Whole-study context: Specimens from acute and convalescent COVID-19 originated in the United States, Italy and Spain.

Authors' methods: Nucleated cell number was recorded as an estimate derived from reference gene primer amplification. Assay used: immunoSEQ multiplex PCR; TCRdb lists only in-frame clones, some missing. The V and J calls and clone size are taken from that table; D and trimming were inferred from the DNA. The sample holds approximately 96,000 clones, roughly 96% seen once. The CDR3 is 12 residues long. Germline V gives CDR1 SQVTM, CDR2 ANQGSEA. Unmatched junction bases numbered 6, after V lost 4 bases and J lost 6 bases. This TCR was recovered from a human donor with active COVID-19. The donor label of this sample is uncertain. The rearrangement links TRBV29-1 to TRBJ2-7; 7 bases are a match to TRBD2. The specimen sequenced was peripheral blood. CDR3 amino acids: CSVVAGVGEQYF. Here the CDR3 DNA reads TGCAGCGTTGTGGCGGGAGTGGGCGAGCAGTACTTC.